This record covers a single T cell receptor (beta chain). Antigen: not known. Using viral peptide pools, the ViraFEST assay grew out antigen-specific CD4+ T cells prior to sequencing. At the end of 10 days of culture, CD4+ T cells were isolated. All participants had two doses of either the BNT162b2 or mRNA-1273 vaccine. Each well held 1.5 million to 2 million PBMC cultured with around 10 ug/ml peptides and about 9.7 IU/ml IL-2. Half the medium was replaced with IL-2 medium on days 3 and 7. Sequencing used immunoSEQ multiplex PCR; TCRdb keeps in-frame clones, though not all of them. The data show approximately 61,000 clones, 60% to 75% seen once. The data stem from a study of vaccination effects on CD4 cells after COVID-19. Points from the study as a whole: Healthy vaccine recipients' vaccine-induced clones were almost all SARS-CoV-2 mono-reactive.

This sequence originates from a human donor who received a COVID-19 vaccine. The sequencing used CD4+ T cells from PBMCs cultured with HCoV-229E spike peptides, collected after COVID-19 vaccination.

CDR3 DNA sequence: TGTGCCAGCAGCGGACAACTAGCGGGGGGGCCTTTCAGCCCAGATACGCAGTATTTT. It translates to CASSGQLAGGPFSPDTQYF. This chain uses TRBV7-2 with TRBJ2-3; 13 nucleotides align to TRBD2. This CDR3 is built from 19 residues. Trimming at V came to 5 bases and at J to 4 bases, leaving 15 bases not matched to a gene. CDR1 is SGHTA, CDR2 FQGNSA, per germline.